Listed below are T cell receptor beta chains from one sample, sequenced in a study of T cells after yellow fever vaccination. Using its own MiXCR run on the 5' RACE reads, TCRdb lists one record per CDR3 protein. This sample carries 100,000 or so distinct CDR3 sequences, roughly 9% of them seen once, and the ten largest clones take over 15%. The sample here was CD8+ T cells not binding an NS4B(214-222) dextramer, sorted from PBMCs, taken about 2 weeks after the first yellow fever vaccination. These receptors all come from a man between 18 and 35 years old who received the YFV17D yellow fever vaccine. CDR3s include the opening cysteine and the closing phenylalanine or tryptophan. D genes are given only for firm matches. Some rows have no size entry. The others give once, few or many, or a class for an expanded clone.

TRBV6-2/TRBV6-3	.	TRBJ2-2	many	CASIKSRRVGRTGELFF	TGTGCCAGCATCAAAAGCCGCCGGGTGGGGCGCACCGGGGAGCTGTTTTTT
TRBV20-1	.	TRBJ2-1	few	CSAKTRAGTYNEQFF	TGCAGCGCCAAGACCAGAGCAGGGACCTACAATGAGCAGTTCTTC
TRBV6-1	TRBD2	TRBJ2-3	.	CASSPAGDTDTQYF	TGTGCCAGCAGCCCGGCGGGGGATACAGATACGCAGTATTTT
TRBV4-1	.	TRBJ1-5	few	CASSATTGSNQPQHF	TGCGCCAGCAGCGCGACTACAGGTAGCAATCAGCCCCAGCATTTT
TRBV14	.	TRBJ2-2	many	CASSQADTTGELFF	TGTGCCAGCAGCCAAGCGGACACAACCGGGGAGCTGTTTTTT
TRBV11-2	.	TRBJ1-4	few	CASSLAWGSSTEKLFF	TGTGCCAGCAGCCTAGCATGGGGAAGTTCTACTGAAAAACTGTTTTTT
TRBV4-1	TRBD2	TRBJ2-1	.	CASSQDRSGGDDEQFF	TGCGCCAGCAGCCAAGATCGCTCCGGGGGGGACGATGAGCAGTTCTTC
TRBV20-1	.	TRBJ1-2	many	CSARVSPGVLRGYTF	TGCAGTGCTAGAGTCTCCCCCGGGGTATTACGCGGCTACACCTTC
TRBV6-5	TRBD1	TRBJ2-3	.	CASSWDRVADTQYF	TGTGCCAGCAGTTGGGACAGGGTGGCAGATACGCAGTATTTT
TRBV27	.	TRBJ2-1	many	CASSFGLAWDEQFF	TGTGCCAGCAGTTTTGGGCTGGCATGGGATGAGCAGTTCTTC
TRBV20-1	TRBD1	TRBJ2-7	few	CSARGDSRPWEMMGEQYF	TGCAGTGCTAGGGGGGACAGCCGCCCCTGGGAAATGATGGGCGAGCAGTACTTC
TRBV3-1	TRBD1	TRBJ1-3	many	CASSQTGHAGNTIYF	TGTGCCAGCAGTCAGACAGGGCATGCTGGAAACACCATATATTTT
TRBV7-6	TRBD2	TRBJ2-2	many	CASSSDSGGNTGELFF	TGTGCCAGCAGCTCAGACAGCGGGGGGAACACCGGGGAGCTGTTTTTT
TRBV27	TRBD1	TRBJ2-5	.	CASSFQGAKETQYF	TGTGCCAGCAGTTTCCAGGGGGCGAAGGAGACCCAGTACTTC
TRBV12-3/TRBV12-4	.	TRBJ2-3	.	CASSLGHTEYF	TGTGCCAGCAGCCTGGGACATACGGAGTATTTT
TRBV12-3/TRBV12-4	TRBD1	TRBJ2-2	many	CASRADRDGTGELFF	TGTGCCAGCAGGGCGGACAGGGATGGCACCGGGGAGCTGTTTTTT
TRBV5-1	.	TRBJ2-1	few	CASSLASRDPPWDEQFF	TGCGCCAGCAGCTTGGCGTCCCGGGATCCCCCTTGGGATGAGCAGTTCTTC
TRBV7-9	TRBD1	TRBJ2-7	.	CASSLDRGLDYEQYF	TGTGCCAGCAGCTTAGACAGGGGGCTCGACTACGAGCAGTACTTC
TRBV7-9	.	TRBJ1-5	many	CASGYSNQPQHF	TGTGCCAGCGGTTATAGCAATCAGCCCCAGCATTTT
TRBV2	TRBD1	TRBJ1-4	.	CASVIRDRGQKLFF	TGTGCCAGTGTCATCCGGGACAGGGGCCAAAAACTGTTTTTT
TRBV6-2/TRBV6-3	.	TRBJ1-5	many	CASSYSSLVPSDSNQPQHF	TGTGCCAGCAGTTACTCAAGCCTCGTGCCCTCCGATAGCAATCAGCCCCAGCATTTT
TRBV4-1	.	TRBJ2-3	few	CASSQDPLPWSGSDTQYF	TGCGCCAGCAGCCAAGACCCCCTCCCGTGGAGCGGTTCAGATACGCAGTATTTT
TRBV25-1	.	TRBJ1-2	many	CASSESGAYGYTF	TGTGCCAGCAGTGAATCAGGGGCTTATGGCTACACCTTC
TRBV28	.	TRBJ1-1	few	CASSSPLGSLNTEAFF	TGTGCCAGCAGTTCTCCCCTTGGCAGTTTGAACACTGAAGCTTTCTTT
TRBV9	TRBD2	TRBJ2-5	few	CASSAGGALFGKETQYF	TGTGCCAGCAGCGCGGGGGGGGCCCTGTTCGGGAAAGAGACCCAGTACTTC
TRBV4-3	TRBD1	TRBJ1-3	few	CASSQKLQGTGNTIYF	TGCGCCAGCAGCCAGAAATTACAGGGGACTGGAAACACCATATATTTT
TRBV6-1	.	TRBJ1-4	few	CATGLGAYDNEKLFF	TGTGCCACGGGCTTGGGGGCGTATGACAATGAAAAACTGTTTTTT
TRBV27	.	TRBJ1-1	few	CASSLSLADTEAFF	TGTGCCAGCAGTTTATCCCTCGCTGACACTGAAGCTTTCTTT
TRBV11-2	.	TRBJ2-3	once	CASHMGFSTDTQYF	TGTGCCAGCCACATGGGGTTTAGTACAGATACGCAGTATTTT
TRBV10-3	.	TRBJ1-4	.	CAISATGTPGGKLFF	TGTGCCATCAGTGCGACCGGGACTCCCGGCGGAAAACTGTTTTTT
TRBV6-5	.	TRBJ2-2	few	CASSYSGSGELFF	TGTGCCAGCAGTTACTCGGGGTCCGGGGAGCTGTTTTTT
TRBV12-3/TRBV12-4	TRBD2	TRBJ2-5	many	CASSPKDGGAEETQYF	TGTGCCAGCAGTCCTAAGGACGGGGGGGCCGAGGAGACCCAGTACTTC
TRBV7-3	TRBD2	TRBJ2-1	.	CASRVGTSKSNEQFF	TGTGCCAGCAGGGTAGGGACTAGCAAGTCCAATGAGCAGTTCTTC
TRBV25-1	.	TRBJ1-2	.	CASSEWSEPYGYTF	TGTGCCAGCAGTGAATGGTCAGAGCCCTATGGCTACACCTTC
TRBV5-1	TRBD2	TRBJ2-3	many	CASSLVGVFGGDTDTQYF	TGCGCCAGCAGCTTGGTCGGGGTCTTCGGGGGGGACACAGATACGCAGTATTTT
TRBV6-1	.	TRBJ1-2	.	CASSFLGDEGFGNTF	TGTGCCAGCAGCTTCCTTGGGGATGAGGGATTCGGGAACACCTTC
TRBV25-1	TRBD1	TRBJ2-2	few	CASSERDRGTGELFF	TGTGCCAGCAGTGAGCGGGACAGGGGCACCGGGGAGCTGTTTTTT
TRBV7-6	.	TRBJ1-1	.	CASSRGGDMNTEAFF	TGTGCCAGCAGCCGGGGGGGGGATATGAACACTGAAGCTTTCTTT
TRBV6-1	.	TRBJ1-6	.	CASREDGSNSPLHF	TGTGCCAGCAGGGAGGACGGGAGTAATTCACCCCTCCACTTT
TRBV7-3	TRBD2	TRBJ2-7	.	CASSPTSGAYEQYF	TGTGCCAGCAGCCCGACTAGCGGGGCCTACGAGCAGTACTTC
TRBV5-1	.	TRBJ2-7	few	CASSLALQTGYYEQYF	TGCGCCAGCAGCTTGGCTTTACAGACAGGATACTACGAGCAGTACTTC
TRBV4-1	.	TRBJ1-3	.	CASSLSSGNTIYF	TGCGCCAGCAGCTTAAGCTCGGGGAACACCATATATTTT
TRBV4-1	TRBD1	TRBJ1-2	few	CASSQDRDRADYTF	TGCGCCAGCAGCCAAGATCGGGACAGGGCAGACTACACCTTC
TRBV6-2/TRBV6-3	TRBD2	TRBJ2-1	.	CASSTGGRYNEQFF	TGTGCCAGCAGTACCGGGGGGAGATACAATGAGCAGTTCTTC
TRBV12-3/TRBV12-4	.	TRBJ2-1	many	CASSLTRSNEQFF	TGTGCCAGCAGCCTCACTAGATCCAATGAGCAGTTCTTC
TRBV4-1	.	TRBJ1-5	.	CASSQDRGNQPQHF	TGCGCCAGCAGCCAAGACAGGGGAAATCAGCCCCAGCATTTT
TRBV19	TRBD2	TRBJ2-1	few	CASSPSGGNYNEQFF	TGTGCCAGTAGCCCTAGCGGGGGGAACTACAATGAGCAGTTCTTC
TRBV4-2	TRBD2	TRBJ2-3	once	CASSQGTSSTDTQYF	TGTGCCAGCAGCCAAGGGACTAGCAGCACAGATACGCAGTATTTT
TRBV11-2	.	TRBJ2-7	.	CASSLSEQYF	TGTGCCAGCAGCTTAAGCGAGCAGTACTTC
TRBV7-6	TRBD1	TRBJ2-2	few	CASRGTGWNTGELFF	TGTGCCAGCAGGGGGACAGGGTGGAACACCGGGGAGCTGTTTTTT
TRBV7-6	.	TRBJ1-4	.	CASSFGTGDEKLFF	TGTGCCAGCAGCTTCGGGACTGGTGATGAAAAACTGTTTTTT
TRBV6-1	.	TRBJ2-7	.	CASCARSIGYEQYF	TGTGCCAGCTGCGCGCGCTCCATCGGTTACGAGCAGTACTTC
TRBV5-1	TRBD1	TRBJ1-2	.	CASSRGQGSHGYTF	TGCGCCAGCAGCAGAGGACAGGGGAGTCATGGCTACACCTTC